What follows are 13 T cell receptor beta chains derived from one specimen sequenced in a study of immune reconstitution after stem cell transplant in scleroderma. TCRdb reprocessed the RT-PCR reads with MiXCR, giving one entry per CDR3 protein. In the table there are around 730 distinct CDR3 sequences, less than 9.5% of which are singletons. This specimen was collected before or after autologous hematopoietic stem cell transplantation (not recorded which). The receptor set was obtained from a male donor with systemic sclerosis.

By frequency in the sample, this clonotype is medium-sized (0.01 to 0.1%). The chain uses TRBV5-1 and TRBJ2-2; a possible D gene is TRBD1 (6 bases). V shed 3 bases and J shed 0 bases, with 9 bases lying between them. The CDR3 extends over 15 amino acids. CDR1 is SGHRS and CDR2 is YFSETQ in the germline V gene. CDR3 DNA: TGCGCCAGCAGCTGGGACACCTCGAACACCGGGGAGCTGTTTTTT. This translates into CASSWDTSNTGELFF.

This clonotype ranks as large. This chain links TRBV7-3 with TRBJ2-3; possibly TRBD1 or TRBD2 for D (5 bases each). Trimming cost V 4 bases and J 4 bases, with 15 bases left between them. Germline assignment: CDR1 SGHTA and CDR2 FQGTGA. The CDR3 length is 15 residues. The DNA of the CDR3 is TGTGCCAGCAGCTCTCCCCGGGGCTCGGCAGATACGCAGTATTTT. It encodes CASSSPRGSADTQYF.

By share of the sample, this clonotype is large. The chain combines TRBV4-3 with TRBJ2-7; D not resolved. The CDR3 totals 13 residues. CDR1 LGHNA and CDR2 YSLEER come from the germline V gene. The V and J ends lost 1 base and 2 bases respectively, with 6 bases between them. The CDR3 loop reads CASSQVVAYEQYF. CDR3 coding DNA: TGCGCCAGCAGCCAAGTGGTAGCCTACGAGCAGTACTTC.

Sample share makes this clonotype medium-sized. The V and J genes are TRBV30 and TRBJ2-2; D may be TRBD1 (7 bases). This CDR3 comprises 15 residues. V was trimmed by 4 bases and J by 0 bases, leaving 12 bases between them. The germline V gene encodes CDR1 GTSNPN and CDR2 SVGIG (reference sequence). CDR3 nucleotides: TGTGCCTGGATCGGGGGACAGACGAACACCGGGGAGCTGTTTTTT. This sequence encodes CAWIGGQTNTGELFF.

Judged by abundance, this clonotype is medium-sized. CDR3 loop: CASSFDGHRAFF. CDR3 in DNA: TGTGCCAGCAGCTTTGATGGGCATCGAGCTTTCTTT. The V call is TRBV11-2, the J call TRBJ1-1, with unresolved D. This CDR3 contains 12 residues. Trimming took 3 bases from V and 10 from J, leaving 12 bases between them. From germline, CDR1 is SGHAT and CDR2 FQNNGV.

In this sample, this clonotype is medium-sized (0.01 to 0.1%). The rearrangement links TRBV5-1 to TRBJ2-2, with D possibly being TRBD1 (6 bases). CDR3 length: 15 amino acids. Per the germline V gene, CDR1 is SGHRS and CDR2 is YFSETQ. Trimming cost V 4 bases and J 2 bases, with 12 bases left between them. This CDR3 is CASSHREPNTGELFF. The CDR3 DNA reads TGCGCCAGCAGCCACAGGGAACCCAACACCGGGGAGCTGTTTTTT.

This clonotype is categorized as medium-sized. The genes are TRBV5-1 and TRBJ2-3, with D perhaps being TRBD1 or TRBD2 (5 bases each). CDR3 size: 15 residues. Trimming pared 0 bases from V and 0 bases from J, leaving 8 bases between. Germline loops: CDR1 SGHRS, CDR2 YFSETQ. The CDR3 bases are TGCGCCAGCAGCTTGGCGGGACCGAGCACAGATACGCAGTATTTT. Its translation is CASSLAGPSTDTQYF.

The sample holds one count of this clonotype. A read error may explain this, as a much larger clone is one base away. CDR3 in DNA: TGCGCCGGCAGCTTGGTGGGACAGGGCTTTCTCTCTGGGGCCAACGTCCTGACTTTC. Translating gives CAGSLVGQGFLSGANVLTF. This chain uses TRBV5-1 with TRBJ2-6, with TRBD1 identical over 9 bases. CDR1 is SGHRS and CDR2 is YFSETQ in the germline V gene. The CDR3 sequence is 19 residues long.

V and J are TRBV11-1 and TRBJ2-7; 7 bases align to TRBD1. V shed 8 bases and J 6 bases; nucleotides not matched to a gene: 13. The CDR3 is made up of 14 amino acids. Germline-derived CDR1 and CDR2 are SGHAT and FQDESV (reference sequence). The CDR3, as DNA: TGTGCCAGCGACACCGGGACAGATAGTGGCGAGCAGTACTTC. Translating gives CASDTGTDSGEQYF.

A word on this clonotype: This sequence may be a read error, since a much larger clone differs from it by one base. The V gene is TRBV5-6, the J gene TRBJ1-3; D is possibly TRBD1 (6 bases). The CDR3 contains 14 residues. The V gene's germline CDR1 is SGHDT and CDR2 YYEEEE. V dropped 6 bases and J dropped 2 bases, with 12 bases sitting between them. CDR3 sequence: CASMDSHPGNTIYF. CDR3 nucleotide sequence: TGTGCCAGCATGGACAGCCACCCTGGAAACACCATATATTTT.

In its sample, this clonotype is medium-sized. The genes are TRBV7-2 and TRBJ2-2; D remains ambiguous. The CDR3 is made up of 14 amino acids. Trimming left V 5 bases short and J 5 bases short, with 12 bases between. Germline V gene data show CDR1 as SGHTA and CDR2 as FQGNSA. The CDR3 protein is CASSLQDRTGELFF. CDR3 bases: TGTGCCAGCAGCCTACAAGACCGTACCGGGGAGCTGTTTTTT.

The J gene is TRBJ2-7, the V gene TRBV2, with a tentative D call TRBD1 (5 bases). CDR1 is SNHLY, CDR2 FYNNEI, per germline. This CDR3 is 18 amino acids long. V was pared by 1 base and J by 2 bases, with 21 bases between. CDR3 in DNA: TGTGCCAGCAGTGAAGGGGTGGGTGTCCGTAAGGGGACCTACGAGCAGTACTTC. It encodes CASSEGVGVRKGTYEQYF. The full variable domain, completed using reference TRBV2 and TRBJ2-7, is EPEVTQTPSHQVTQMGQEVILRCVPISNHLYFYWYRQILGQKVEFLVSFYNNEISEKSEIFDDQFSVERPDGSNFTLKIRSTKLEDSAMYFCASSEGVGVRKGTYEQYFGPGTRLTVT.

This clonotype is medium-sized within its sample. The chain combines TRBV5-5 with TRBJ1-5; possible D gene TRBD1, 5 bases. The ends were cut back, 0 bases at V and 10 bases at J, with 20 bases in the middle. CDR3 length equals 16 residues. The germline V gene has CDR1 SGHKS and CDR2 YYEKEE (reference sequence). The CDR3 protein is CASSLDPGTELGPQHF. CDR3 nucleotides: TGTGCCAGCAGCTTGGATCCGGGGACCGAGTTAGGACCCCAGCATTTT. The full variable domain, its missing parts supplied by reference TRBV5-5 and TRBJ1-5, is DAGVTQSPTHLIKTRGQQVTLRCSPISGHKSVSWYQQVLGQGPQFIFQYYEKEERGRGNFPDRFSARQFPNYSSELNVNALLLGDSALYLCASSLDPGTELGPQHFGDGTRLSIL.